A single TCR beta chain is shown here with its context. These data are taken from a study of immune heterogeneity within non-small cell lung tumors. A multiplex PCR containing 32 V primers and 13 J primers was used to amplify TCR beta CDR3. TCRdb fed the multiplex PCR reads into MiXCR, producing one record per CDR3 protein. The repertoire holds 22,000 or so distinct CDR3 sequences, 25% to 35% seen once, with 3.5% to 4.5% in the top ten. Template material comprised bulk tumor genomic DNA at 550 to 650 ng per sample. During surgery, each primary tumor gave multiple biopsies spaced as far apart as possible. Each patient presented with untreated, newly diagnosed non-small cell lung cancer and received curative surgery. The CDR3 totals 15 residues. Germline V gene sequence: CDR1 SGHDN, CDR2 FVKESK. V shed 5 bases and J 9 bases; nucleotides not matched to a gene: 6.

The source of this sequence is a man aged 35 to 55 with non-small cell lung cancer. The gene calls are TRBV14 and TRBJ2-2; 13 bases fit TRBD2. Sequenced material: lung tumor tissue. The CDR3 DNA is TGTGCCAGCAGCAAACTAGCGGGAGGGCCTTGGGAGCTGTTTTTT. Amino acid sequence: CASSKLAGGPWELFF.